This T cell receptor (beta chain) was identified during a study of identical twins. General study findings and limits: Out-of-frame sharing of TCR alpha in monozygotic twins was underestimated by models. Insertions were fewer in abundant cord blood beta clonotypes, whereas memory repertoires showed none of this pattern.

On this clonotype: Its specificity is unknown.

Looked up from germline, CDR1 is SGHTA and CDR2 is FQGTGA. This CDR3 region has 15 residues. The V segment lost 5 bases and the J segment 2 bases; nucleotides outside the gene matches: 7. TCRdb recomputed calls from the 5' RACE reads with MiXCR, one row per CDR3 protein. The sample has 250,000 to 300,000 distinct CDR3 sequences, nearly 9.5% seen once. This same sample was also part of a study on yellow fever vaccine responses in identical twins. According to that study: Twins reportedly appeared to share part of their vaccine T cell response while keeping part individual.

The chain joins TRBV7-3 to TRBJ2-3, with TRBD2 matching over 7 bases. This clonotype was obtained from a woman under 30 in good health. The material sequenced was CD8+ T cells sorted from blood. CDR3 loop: CASSPGLPVTDTQYF. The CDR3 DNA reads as TGTGCCAGCAGCCCGGGACTACCTGTCACAGATACGCAGTATTTT.